This entry lists 32 T cell receptor beta chains sequenced from one sample in a study of blood T cells in healthy people across ages. Through a sample-barcoded 5' primer and a J-beta primer mix, a second PCR was run for roughly 7 to 11 cycles. TCRdb re-derived calls from the 5' RACE reads in MiXCR, one entry per CDR3 protein. Of 750,000 to 1,000,000 distinct CDR3 sequences in the sample, almost 30% are singletons; the top ten hold about 10%. These data are also associated with another study on T cells of mothers and their children.

Sequenced sample: blood. The receptor source for this set is a woman aged 40 to 49 in good health.

The chain recombines TRBV20-1 with TRBJ2-4, with D maybe TRBD1 (5 bases). The J call may be incorrect, as the DNA end agrees better with TRBJ2-7. This CDR3 is 14 amino acids long. Germline V CDR1 and CDR2: DFQATT, SNEGSKA (reference sequence). The CDR3 region is CSADRNRFSYEQYF. CDR3 DNA: TGCAGTGCTGACCGTAACAGGTTTTCATACGAGCAGTACTTC.

This clonotype was recorded a few times. The gene calls are TRBV5-1 and TRBJ2-1, with D possibly being TRBD1 or TRBD2 (5 bases each). Germline CDR1 is SGHRS and CDR2 is YFSETQ. CDR3 size: 15 residues. Deletions cut 4 bases from V and 8 bases from J, with 19 bases between. The CDR3: CASSDRDGVLDEQFF. The CDR3 DNA follows: TGCGCCAGCAGCGACCGGGACGGGGTTCTTGATGAGCAGTTCTTC.

This clonotype was seen only a few times. The chain carries TRBV20-1 and TRBJ1-5; 10 positions agree with TRBD1. The CDR3 is made up of 16 amino acids. Germline V CDR1 and CDR2: DFQATT, SNEGSKA (reference sequence). Trimming cost V 5 bases and J 7 bases; bases outside gene matches: 14. This CDR3 reads CSALRDRGSLGQPQHF. The CDR3 nucleotides are TGCAGTGCTCTCCGGGACAGGGGCAGCTTGGGGCAGCCCCAGCATTTT.

The chain joins TRBV28 to TRBJ1-2, with TRBD1 as a possible D gene (5 bases). Germline loops: CDR1 MDHEN, CDR2 SYDVKM. The V end lost 4 bases, the J end lost 5 bases, and 17 bases lay between the germline ends. This CDR3 is 15 amino acids long. CDR3 DNA sequence: TGTGCCAGCAGTTCCCGCGCGGGGGTTGGTTATGGCTACACCTTC. Encoded protein: CASSSRAGVGYGYTF.

In its sample, this clonotype was seen a few times. A much larger clone sits a single nucleotide away, making a read error possible. The chain joins TRBV5-1 to TRBJ2-5; tentatively, D is TRBD1 (6 bases). This CDR3 region has 13 residues. Germline loops: CDR1 SGHRS, CDR2 YFSETQ. The CDR3 reads CASSFRTEETRYF. CDR3 nucleotides: TGCGCCAGCAGCTTTAGGACAGAAGAGACCCGGTACTTC.

This clonotype was seen a handful of times. The chain couples TRBV7-8 to TRBJ2-7, with TRBD2 as a possible D gene (6 bases). Trimming took 4 bases from V and 2 from J, leaving 12 bases between them. Germline CDR1 is SGHVS and CDR2 is FQNEAQ. CDR3 length equals 14 residues. Here the CDR3 DNA reads TGTGCCAGCAGCTGCGGGACTGGAACCTACGAGCAGTACTTC. This translates into CASSCGTGTYEQYF.

This clonotype was seen at least ten times. The rearrangement links TRBV20-1 to TRBJ2-7; TRBD2 matches 7 bases. CDR1 is DFQATT, CDR2 SNEGSKA, per germline (reference sequence). The CDR3 sequence is 15 residues long. V dropped 0 bases and J dropped 2; count of bases not matched to a gene: 7. For the CDR3, the DNA is TGCAGTGCTAGAGAACGAGCTAGCGGTCCCTACGAGCAGTACTTC. Protein: CSARERASGPYEQYF.

This clonotype was picked up a small number of times. The rearrangement uses TRBV27 and TRBJ2-4; 15 bases are shared with TRBD2. CDR3 length: 16 amino acids. With V trimmed by 2 bases and J by 7 bases, 3 bases remained unmatched. CDR1 is MNHEY and CDR2 is SMNVEV in the germline V gene (reference sequence). This chain's CDR3 is CASSLGLAGGQNIQYF. The DNA for the CDR3 is TGTGCCAGCAGTTTAGGACTAGCGGGGGGGCAGAACATTCAGTACTTC.

This CDR3 reads CSVEVGDRNTGELFF. In DNA form, the CDR3 reads TGCAGCGTTGAGGTTGGGGACAGGAACACCGGGGAGCTGTTTTTT. J is TRBJ2-2 and V is TRBV29-1; 7 nucleotides agree with TRBD1. The CDR3 is 15 amino acids. Trimming took 3 bases from V and 1 from J; bases not matched to a gene: 5. Germline-derived CDR1 and CDR2 are SQVTM and ANQGSEA.

The chain links TRBV9 to TRBJ2-7, with 8 bases matching TRBD2. V lost 4 bases and J lost 3; bases outside the gene matches: 9. Germline values: CDR1 SGDLS, CDR2 YYNGEE. The CDR3 runs 15 residues. CDR3 nucleotides: TGTGCCAGCAGCCCGAGAGGAGCGGGGGTCTACGAGCAGTACTTC. Protein: CASSPRGAGVYEQYF.

The gene calls are TRBV12-3 or TRBV12-4 and TRBJ1-2; D gene uncertain. The ends were cut back, 6 bases at V and 6 bases at J, with 14 bases in the middle. The CDR3 contains 13 residues. The CDR3 reads CASSIRSRDGYTF. CDR3 sequence (DNA): TGTGCCAGCAGCATCAGGTCCCGGGATGGCTACACCTTC.

This clonotype was counted only a few times. This sequence joins TRBV28 and TRBJ1-2, with D uncertain. Germline CDR1 is MDHEN and CDR2 is SYDVKM. The CDR3 is 14 amino acids. The V end lost 3 bases, the J end lost 4 bases, and 12 bases lay between the germline ends. In DNA, the CDR3 is TGTGCCAGCAGTTTTGAAGGCCACCTCTATGGCTACACCTTC. This translates into CASSFEGHLYGYTF.

Ten or more counts support this clonotype. The chain joins TRBV15 to TRBJ2-1; 10 nucleotides align to TRBD2. V shed 0 bases, J shed 6 bases, and the junction held 5 bases outside the gene matches. Looked up from germline, CDR1 is LNHNV and CDR2 is YYDKDF (reference sequence). This CDR3 region has 16 residues. This CDR3 reads CATSRELAGGGNEQFF. The CDR3 nucleotides read TGTGCCACCAGCAGAGAGTTAGCGGGGGGCGGCAATGAGCAGTTCTTC. The variable domain in full, with the rest retrieved from reference TRBV15 and TRBJ2-1, is DAMVIQNPRYQVTQFGKPVTLSCSQTLNHNVMYWYQQKSSQAPKLLFHYYDKDFNNEADTPDNFQSRRPNTSFCFLDIRSPGLGDTAMYLCATSRELAGGGNEQFFGPGTRLTVL.

This clonotype has a handful of counts. This chain uses TRBV4-3 with TRBJ1-4, with D tentatively TRBD1 (6 bases). CDR1 and CDR2 from the germline V gene are LGHNA and YSLEER. Trimming cost V 2 bases and J 3 bases, with 13 bases left between them. The CDR3 covers 16 residues. Here the CDR3 DNA reads TGCGCCAGCAGCCAACGTTACGGGGGCGCTAATGAAAAACTGTTTTTT. Its translation: CASSQRYGGANEKLFF.

The chain recombines TRBV5-8 with TRBJ2-4, with D possibly TRBD1 on 5 matching bases. The length of the CDR3 is 13 residues. The germline CDR1 and CDR2 sequences are SGHTS and YDEGEE. Trimming took off 4 bases at V and 13 bases at J, with 18 bases between the two ends. For the CDR3, the DNA is TGTGCCAGCAGCCGGGCAGGGTTAAATGAGCAGTACTTC. Its protein is CASSRAGLNEQYF.

In this sample, this clonotype turned up a few times. The V and J genes are TRBV12-3 or TRBV12-4 and TRBJ2-5; possibly TRBD1 for D (6 bases). The ends were cut back, 7 bases at V and 1 base at J, with 13 bases in the middle. This CDR3 is built from 14 residues. In nucleotides, the CDR3 is TGTGCCAGCAAAAGGGGCAGGGGCCAAGAGACCCAGTACTTC. It codes for CASKRGRGQETQYF.

The CDR3 DNA follows: TGTGCCAGCAGCCAAGGGAGGGTATACGAGCAGTTCTTC. Its protein product is CASSQGRVYEQFF. The V and J genes are TRBV11-2 and TRBJ2-1; TRBD2 aligns across 7 bases. CDR1 SGHAT and CDR2 FQNNGV come from the germline V gene. CDR3 length equals 13 residues. J gave up 10 bases and V 5 bases, and 8 bases lay outside the gene matches.

The chain has TRBV7-2 and TRBJ2-6; D is undetermined. Germline V gives CDR1 SGHTA, CDR2 FQGNSA. The CDR3 has 17 residues. V gave up 5 bases and J gave up 0 bases, with 14 bases separating them. The CDR3 is CASSREIDISGANVLTF. In nucleotides, the CDR3 is TGTGCCAGCAGCAGGGAAATCGACATCTCTGGGGCCAACGTCCTGACTTTC.

This clonotype was counted a few times. V usage is TRBV5-6 and J usage is TRBJ2-3, with TRBD2 as a possible D gene (5 bases). Germline V CDR1 and CDR2: SGHDT, YYEEEE. This CDR3 region has 15 residues. Deletions cut 4 bases from V and 0 bases from J, with 12 bases between. The CDR3 region has the DNA TGTGCCAGCAGCCAAGGACTCGTTAGCACAGATACGCAGTATTTT. It encodes CASSQGLVSTDTQYF.

This clonotype was seen only a few times. This sequence may be a read error, since a much larger clone differs from it by one base. V usage is TRBV7-9 and J usage is TRBJ1-2; D is perhaps TRBD1 (5 bases). This CDR3 has 13 residues. Trimming cost V 7 bases and J 3 bases, with 12 bases left between them. Germline V gene sequence: CDR1 SEHNR, CDR2 FQNEAQ (reference sequence). CDR3 region: CASIALRDYGYTF. In DNA form, the CDR3 reads TGTGCCAGCATCGCCCTCAGGGACTATGGCTACACCTTC.

This clonotype turned up a few times. This chain joins TRBV28 and TRBJ1-2, with 7 bases aligning to TRBD1. Trimming took 3 bases from V and 4 from J; bases not matched to a gene: 5. Germline V gene lookup returns CDR1 MDHEN and CDR2 SYDVKM. CDR3 size: 14 residues. The CDR3 region has the DNA TGTGCCAGCAGTTTGCAAGGGGGCGTCTATGGCTACACCTTC. It is translated as CASSLQGGVYGYTF.

In this sample, this clonotype turned up a few times. The V call is TRBV7-9, the J call TRBJ2-7; D is perhaps TRBD1 (5 bases). Germline values: CDR1 SEHNR, CDR2 FQNEAQ (reference sequence). Deletions cut 5 bases from V and 4 bases from J, with 21 bases between. The CDR3 is 16 residues long. This CDR3 reads CASSPVPSQGWYEQYF. The CDR3 DNA sequence: TGTGCCAGCAGCCCCGTGCCGAGTCAGGGTTGGTACGAGCAGTACTTC.

This clonotype was recorded a few times. The V gene is TRBV2, the J gene TRBJ2-5; no reliable D call. The CDR3 runs to 13 residues. Trimming stripped 6 bases from V and 1 base from J, with 9 bases between. Germline CDR1 reads SNHLY; CDR2 reads FYNNEI. CDR3 amino acids: CASRPDSQETQYF. DNA of the CDR3: TGTGCCAGCAGACCCGACTCCCAAGAGACCCAGTACTTC. Looking up the rest from reference TRBV2 and TRBJ2-5 gives the full variable domain: EPEVTQTPSHQVTQMGQEVILRCVPISNHLYFYWYRQILGQKVEFLVSFYNNEISEKSEIFDDQFSVERPDGSNFTLKIRSTKLEDSAMYFCASRPDSQETQYFGPGTRLLVL.

The chain links TRBV4-1 to TRBJ1-4; no definite D call. Trimming took off 9 bases at V and 0 bases at J, with 17 bases between the two ends. This CDR3 contains 16 residues. Germline CDR1 and CDR2: MGHRA and YSYEKL. DNA of the CDR3: TGCGCCAGTGCGGCTTCTACAAAAGCAACTAATGAAAAACTGTTTTTT. The encoded protein is CASAASTKATNEKLFF.

This clonotype was seen more than once but under ten times. This may be a read error: a much more frequent sequence differs by one nucleotide. This chain links TRBV7-3 with TRBJ2-5, with a tentative D call TRBD2 (6 bases). Trimming shortened V by 8 bases and J by 0 bases, and 10 bases separated the two germline ends. Germline-derived CDR1 and CDR2 are SGHTA and FQGTGA. The length of the CDR3 is 13 residues. Here the CDR3 reads CASGGGNQETQYF. DNA for the CDR3: TGTGCCAGCGGTGGGGGGAACCAAGAGACCCAGTACTTC.

This clonotype was detected ten times or more. The chain carries TRBV29-1 and TRBJ2-1; 12 nucleotides align to TRBD2. In germline, CDR1 is SQVTM, CDR2 ANQGSEA. The length of the CDR3 is 14 residues. Germline trimming cut 5 bases from V and 7 bases from J; bases unmatched to any gene: 6. Here the CDR3 DNA reads TGCAGCGTTCAAACTACTAGCGGGGGGAATGAGCAGTTCTTC. Translated, it gives CSVQTTSGGNEQFF.

This clonotype was picked up a small number of times. The chain employs TRBV28 and TRBJ1-5, with a weak D call TRBD1 (5 bases). Germline V gene lookup returns CDR1 MDHEN and CDR2 SYDVKM. The CDR3 totals 16 residues. V shed 5 bases and J shed 0 bases, with 14 bases lying between them. The CDR3 protein is CASSPGGRDSNQPQHF. CDR3 coding DNA: TGTGCCAGCAGTCCGGGTGGCAGGGATAGCAATCAGCCCCAGCATTTT. The full variable domain, in which reference TRBV28 and TRBJ1-5 provide the parts outside the CDR3, is DVKVTQSSRYLVKRTGEKVFLECVQDMDHENMFWYRQDPGLGLRLIYFSYDVKMKEKGDIPEGYSVSREKKERFSLILESASTNQTSMYLCASSPGGRDSNQPQHFGDGTRLSIL.

The chain joins TRBV2 to TRBJ1-1; TRBD1 aligns across 7 bases. V shed 2 bases and J 2 bases; nucleotides not matched to a gene: 8. The CDR3 is 16 amino acids. Germline assignment: CDR1 SNHLY and CDR2 FYNNEI. This CDR3 reads CASSERQGHSNTEAFF. For the CDR3, the DNA is TGTGCCAGCAGTGAAAGACAGGGCCATAGTAACACTGAAGCTTTCTTT.

The chain employs TRBV4-1 and TRBJ1-6; no reliable D call. From germline, CDR1 is MGHRA and CDR2 YSYEKL. The CDR3 length is 15 residues. Trimming shortened V by 0 bases and J by 7 bases, and 10 bases separated the two germline ends. The CDR3 coding sequence is TGCGCCAGCAGCCAAGAAGGGCGCGGAAATTCACCCCTCCACTTT. As protein: CASSQEGRGNSPLHF.

This clonotype was observed at least ten times. V usage is TRBV30 and J usage is TRBJ2-3; no definite D call. Germline loops: CDR1 GTSNPN, CDR2 SVGIG (reference sequence). V lost 5 bases, J lost 0 bases, and 6 bases lay in between. The CDR3 length is 12 residues. The CDR3 loop reads CAWDGSTDTQYF. The CDR3 region has the DNA TGTGCCTGGGACGGAAGCACAGATACGCAGTATTTT. Together with reference TRBV30 and TRBJ2-3, the CDR3 gives the full variable domain: SQTIHQWPATLVQPVGSPLSLECTVEGTSNPNLYWYRQAAGRGLQLLFYSVGIGQISSEVPQNLSASRPQDRQFILSSKKLLLSDSGFYLCAWDGSTDTQYFGPGTRLTVL.

CDR3 coding DNA: TGCGCCAGCAGCCGACCACCGGGCTCCTACGAGCAGTACTTC. This gives the protein CASSRPPGSYEQYF. The V gene is TRBV5-1, the J gene TRBJ2-7, with D uncertain. The CDR3 loop spans 14 amino acids. Per germline, CDR1 SGHRS and CDR2 YFSETQ. The V gene lost 4 bases and the J gene lost 0 bases, with 11 bases spanning the gap.

This clonotype came up many times. V gene TRBV7-2 combines with J gene TRBJ2-3, with D possibly TRBD1 on 5 matching bases. Trimming shortened V by 3 bases and J by 4 bases, and 11 bases separated the two germline ends. The CDR3 length is 14 residues. Germline V gene sequence: CDR1 SGHTA, CDR2 FQGNSA. The CDR3 region is CASSFGRAADTQYF. CDR3 coding DNA: TGTGCCAGCAGCTTTGGCAGGGCCGCAGATACGCAGTATTTT. The complete variable domain, with remaining parts taken from reference TRBV7-2 and TRBJ2-3, reads GAGVSQSPSNKVTEKGKDVELRCDPISGHTALYWYRQSLGQGLEFLIYFQGNSAPDKSGLPSDRFSAERTGGSVSTLTIQRTQQEDSAVYLCASSFGRAADTQYFGPGTRLTVL.